Below, 2 T cell receptor beta chains from the same sample are listed, as sequenced in a study of siplizumab effects on memory and regulatory T cells. Clones were sequenced by immunoSEQ multiplex PCR, and TCRdb holds only the in-frame ones, with some missing. The sample shows about 100,000 clones, around 90% of them seen only once. Source material: non-Treg CD4+ T cells sorted from blood. All receptors come from a human donor in good health.

The chain recombines TRBV5-1 with TRBJ2-5; D is unresolved. The CDR3 is made up of 14 amino acids. Germline CDR1 SGHRS, CDR2 YFSETQ. Between the trimmed V and J ends, which lost 1 base and 6 bases, there was a span of 13 bases. CDR3 sequence: CASSLQAEPQTQYF. The CDR3 bases are TGCGCCAGCAGCTTGCAGGCAGAGCCCCAGACCCAGTACTTC.

The rearrangement joins TRBV5-1 to TRBJ1-1; D is undetermined. CDR3 length equals 15 residues. The germline CDR1 and CDR2 sequences are SGHRS and YFSETQ. The V end lost 5 bases, the J end lost 1 base, and 15 bases lay between the germline ends. The DNA of the CDR3 is TGCGCCAGCAGTCGTGACGCCTTTGGGAACACTGAAGCTTTCTTT. Its protein product is CASSRDAFGNTEAFF.